The 29 T cell receptor beta chains below come from one sample, sequenced in a study of human T cells and chemical hapten exposure (dated by TCRdb to the early 2020s). This specimen's time point label, interpreted: patch test 1, 2 weeks after DPC sensitization. The treatment or condition tag for this specimen amounts to: therapeutic diphenylcyclopropenone sensitization with weekly scalp DPC. The library came from RACE. Sequencing took place on a NextSeq 500. The public reads were quality trimmed at Q25 with fastp and then assembled into clones with MiXCR by TCRdb, keeping productive beta chains. Every CDR3 protein is listed once, alongside the most common genes and DNA of its rows. The sample includes under 200,000 distinct CDR3 sequences, with about 15% observed a single time. Jointly, the top ten make up about 1.7% of the sample. The specimen was whole blood, collected in connection with sensitization to the hapten diphenylcyclopropenone (DPC). These receptors were collected from a woman in her twenties or thirties with alopecia areata. Some clones in this sample may be carry-over from other donors' samples.

This clonotype was counted many times. The chain employs TRBV27 and TRBJ2-1; D call uncertain. In germline, CDR1 is MNHEY, CDR2 SMNVEV (reference sequence). The CDR3 is 15 residues long. V was shortened by 0 bases and J by 2 bases, with 8 bases between the two germline ends. The CDR3 reads CASSLSGSPYNEQFF. The CDR3 bases are TGTGCCAGCAGTTTATCAGGTAGTCCCTACAATGAGCAGTTCTTC.

V usage is TRBV29-1 and J usage is TRBJ2-5; D gene uncertain. Germline V gene sequence: CDR1 SQVTM, CDR2 ANQGSEA. Trimming removed 6 bases at V and 5 bases at J, with 13 bases between. The length of the CDR3 is 12 residues. DNA of the CDR3: TGCAGCGTCGGGCCAGTGCGGGAGACCCAGTACTTC. It translates to CSVGPVRETQYF.

The chain has TRBV3-1 and TRBJ1-2, with D unclear. This CDR3 has 14 residues. In germline, CDR1 is LGHDT, CDR2 YNNKEL (reference sequence). Trimming shortened V by 2 bases and J by 6 bases, and 13 bases separated the two germline ends. CDR3 sequence: CASSQFGGLNGYTF. The CDR3 DNA reads TGTGCCAGCAGCCAATTTGGAGGGCTAAATGGCTACACCTTC.

The table lists this clonotype with a few counts. The rearrangement uses TRBV29-1 and TRBJ2-5, with 12 bases aligning to TRBD2. Germline V CDR1 and CDR2: SQVTM, ANQGSEA. V shed 3 bases and J 4 bases; nucleotides not matched to a gene: 6. The CDR3 extends over 15 amino acids. In DNA form, the CDR3 reads TGCAGCGTTGACGGGACTAGCGGGCGGCGAGAGACCCAGTACTTC. This codes for CSVDGTSGRRETQYF.

This chain links TRBV28 with TRBJ2-7, with unresolved D. The CDR3 is made up of 13 amino acids. CDR1 is MDHEN, CDR2 SYDVKM, per germline. V was pared by 7 bases and J by 5 bases, with 15 bases between. CDR3 sequence (DNA): TGTGCCAGCATGGATCTAGTGACTCACGAGCAGTACTTC. Its translation: CASMDLVTHEQYF. Drawing the rest from reference TRBV28 and TRBJ2-7, the complete variable domain is DVKVTQSSRYLVKRTGEKVFLECVQDMDHENMFWYRQDPGLGLRLIYFSYDVKMKEKGDIPEGYSVSREKKERFSLILESASTNQTSMYLCASMDLVTHEQYFGPGTRLTVT.

This clonotype turned up a few times. The chain is built from TRBV6-2 or TRBV6-3 and TRBJ1-4, with D possibly TRBD1 on 5 matching bases. Germline V gene sequence: CDR1 MNHEY, CDR2 SVGEGT. Trimming stripped 2 bases from V and 11 bases from J, with 9 bases between. The CDR3 consists of 12 residues. This CDR3 is CASSYGGRKLFF. Here the CDR3 DNA reads TGTGCCAGCAGTTACGGGGGAAGGAAACTGTTTTTT.

This clonotype was recorded many times. The chain recombines TRBV29-1 with TRBJ2-5; D unclear. Trimming shortened V by 4 bases and J by 4 bases, and 7 bases separated the two germline ends. Looked up from germline, CDR1 is SQVTM and CDR2 is ANQGSEA. The CDR3 length is 11 residues. CDR3 DNA: TGCAGCGTTGCCCCGGGAGAGACCCAGTACTTC. Protein: CSVAPGETQYF.

Here the CDR3 DNA reads TGTGCCAGCAGCCAGGCCGGGGGGGGATTAGAGCTGTTTTTT. Translation gives CASSQAGGGLELFF. This chain joins TRBV7-2 and TRBJ2-2; 8 bases map to TRBD2. This CDR3 has 14 amino acids. V was pared by 5 bases and J by 11 bases, with 10 bases of the junction left unmatched. CDR1 and CDR2 (germline): SGHTA, FQGNSA.

This clonotype was seen a handful of times. This chain connects TRBV20-1 to TRBJ1-5; possible D gene TRBD1, 5 bases. The V gene lost 4 bases and the J gene lost 5 bases, with 24 bases spanning the gap. This CDR3 contains 17 residues. Germline V lookup: CDR1 DFQATT, CDR2 SNEGSKA (reference sequence). The DNA of the CDR3 is TGCAGTGCTAAGCTGACAGTCGGGGAGCAAGTTCATCAGCCCCAGCATTTT. Translated: CSAKLTVGEQVHQPQHF.

This clonotype occurred a few times. The genes are TRBV11-1 and TRBJ2-1, with a tentative D call TRBD1 (5 bases). CDR3 length equals 14 residues. Trimming left V 1 base short and J 4 bases short, with 8 bases between. In germline, CDR1 is SGHAT, CDR2 FQDESV (reference sequence). The chain's CDR3 is CASSLGGEYNEQFF. CDR3 DNA sequence: TGTGCCAGCAGCTTAGGGGGCGAATACAATGAGCAGTTCTTC.

The sample holds a few counts of this clonotype. V gene TRBV24-1 combines with J gene TRBJ2-1; 7 nucleotides agree with TRBD1. Germline V lookup: CDR1 KGHDR, CDR2 SFDVKD. This CDR3 has 16 amino acids. The J segment lost 4 bases and the V segment lost 4 bases, leaving 9 bases of the junction unmatched. CDR3 coding DNA: TGTGCCACCAGTGACCCGCGACAGGGACCTTACAATGAGCAGTTCTTC. This gives the protein CATSDPRQGPYNEQFF.

CDR3 region: CASSWSLGGPQTQYF. CDR3 nucleotide sequence: TGTGCCAGCAGCTGGAGTTTGGGGGGGCCTCAGACCCAGTACTTC. This chain joins TRBV7-2 and TRBJ2-5; D might be TRBD2 (7 bases). Germline V CDR1 and CDR2: SGHTA, FQGNSA. The CDR3 covers 15 residues. V was pared by 4 bases and J by 6 bases, with 18 bases between.

The chain links TRBV4-2 to TRBJ2-2; 8 bases align to TRBD2. Germline CDR1 reads LGHNA; CDR2 reads YNFKEQ. This CDR3 has 16 amino acids. V was clipped by 2 bases and J by 0 bases; unmatched bases: 2. The CDR3 spells CASSQSGGANTGELFF. In nucleotides, the CDR3 is TGTGCCAGCAGCCAAAGCGGGGGCGCGAACACCGGGGAGCTGTTTTTT.

V usage is TRBV2 and J usage is TRBJ1-1; 9 bases are shared with TRBD1. Germline-derived CDR1 and CDR2 are SNHLY and FYNNEI. Trimming cost V 6 bases and J 0 bases; bases outside gene matches: 8. The CDR3 totals 16 residues. Here the CDR3 reads CASRRTGAPLNTEAFF. The DNA of the CDR3 is TGTGCCAGCAGGAGGACAGGGGCTCCATTGAACACTGAAGCTTTCTTT. Full variable domain (rest looked up from reference TRBV2 and TRBJ1-1): EPEVTQTPSHQVTQMGQEVILRCVPISNHLYFYWYRQILGQKVEFLVSFYNNEISEKSEIFDDQFSVERPDGSNFTLKIRSTKLEDSAMYFCASRRTGAPLNTEAFFGQGTRLTVV.

The table lists this clonotype with a few counts. The chain carries TRBV28 and TRBJ1-5, with 9 nucleotides matching TRBD1. The V and J ends lost 2 bases and 1 base, in that order; junction bases with no gene match: 3. Germline V gives CDR1 MDHEN, CDR2 SYDVKM. The CDR3 covers 16 residues. The CDR3 sequence is CASSLLDRGSNQPQHF. As DNA, the CDR3 is TGTGCCAGCAGTTTACTGGACAGGGGAAGCAATCAGCCCCAGCATTTT.

There are a few counts of this clonotype. This chain links TRBV20-1 with TRBJ2-1; D is ambiguous. V was pared by 3 bases and J by 9 bases, with 9 bases between. The CDR3 sequence is 11 residues long. Germline V CDR1 and CDR2: DFQATT, SNEGSKA (reference sequence). CDR3: CSASKEPEQFF. Here the CDR3 DNA reads TGCAGTGCTAGTAAGGAACCTGAGCAGTTCTTC.

V and J are TRBV29-1 and TRBJ1-2; possibly TRBD1 for D (6 bases). Trimming removed 7 bases from V and 1 base from J, with 10 bases in between. CDR3 length: 12 residues. The germline V gene encodes CDR1 SQVTM and CDR2 ANQGSEA. This CDR3 reads CSAQGYNYGYTF. The CDR3 DNA is TGCAGCGCACAGGGATATAACTATGGCTACACCTTC.

The V call is TRBV7-2, the J call TRBJ1-5; D remains ambiguous. Deletions cut 2 bases from V and 5 bases from J, with 13 bases between. CDR3 length equals 15 residues. CDR1 and CDR2 from the germline V gene are SGHTA and FQGNSA. In DNA form, the CDR3 reads TGTGCCAGCAGCTTACTGGCGACGGGAGATCAGCCCCAGCATTTT. This codes for CASSLLATGDQPQHF.

This clonotype was detected many times. The chain recombines TRBV20-1 with TRBJ2-1, with 13 bases lining up with TRBD2. V was pared by 6 bases and J by 12 bases, with 11 bases of the junction left unmatched. The CDR3 loop spans 14 amino acids. Germline CDR1 reads DFQATT; CDR2 reads SNEGSKA (reference sequence). The CDR3 loop reads CSATGGLAGVAQFF. CDR3 bases: TGCAGTGCCACAGGTGGACTAGCGGGAGTCGCGCAGTTCTTC.

The chain combines TRBV4-3 with TRBJ1-4; D is unclear. Trimming took off 2 bases at V and 0 bases at J, with 16 bases between the two ends. In germline, CDR1 is LGHNA, CDR2 YSLEER. The CDR3 runs 18 residues. CDR3 region: CASSQSTRPGATNEKLFF. In DNA form, the CDR3 reads TGCGCCAGCAGCCAATCGACACGCCCGGGAGCAACTAATGAAAAACTGTTTTTT.

The chain has TRBV21-1 and TRBJ2-5. TRBV21-1 is annotated as a pseudogene. The length of the CDR3 is 16 residues. The CDR3 DNA follows: TGTGCCAGCAGCAAAGCGAGCGATACGTACCAAGAGACCCAGTACTTC. This encodes CASSKASDTYQETQYF.

This clonotype was picked up many times. The chain recombines TRBV7-9 with TRBJ2-5; D is perhaps TRBD2 (6 bases). The germline V and J ends were trimmed by 8 bases and 3 bases, with 10 bases remaining between them. CDR1 and CDR2 (germline): SEHNR, FQNEAQ (reference sequence). This CDR3 has 12 amino acids. The CDR3 sequence: CASGGVEETQYF. For the CDR3, the DNA is TGTGCCAGCGGAGGGGTAGAAGAGACCCAGTACTTC.

The chain employs TRBV7-2 and TRBJ1-6, with 8 bases fitting TRBD1. V trimming: 4 bases; J trimming: 9 bases; junction bases outside the gene matches: 11. Germline loops: CDR1 SGHTA, CDR2 FQGNSA. CDR3 length: 16 residues. As DNA, the CDR3 is TGTGCCAGCAGCTGGGGACAGGTCCGGGCCGTTTCACCCCTCCACTTT. It is translated as CASSWGQVRAVSPLHF.

This clonotype has more than one count but fewer than ten. The chain uses TRBV6-2 or TRBV6-3 and TRBJ1-1, with D unresolved. Between the trimmed V and J ends, which lost 11 bases and 4 bases, there was a span of 23 bases. CDR3 length: 15 amino acids. CDR1 is MNHEY, CDR2 SVGEGT, per germline. The CDR3 sequence is CAVTYAGYGATEAFF. The CDR3 DNA follows: TGTGCCGTCACCTACGCAGGATACGGCGCCACTGAAGCTTTCTTT.

The rearrangement joins TRBV6-6 to TRBJ1-1; the D is unclear. The germline V gene has CDR1 MNHNY and CDR2 SVGAGI (reference sequence). The V end lost 5 bases, the J end lost 10 bases, and 11 bases lay between the germline ends. This CDR3 region has 11 residues. CDR3 DNA sequence: TGTGCCAGCAGTCTGGACTCGACAGCTTTCTTT. Translation: CASSLDSTAFF.

This clonotype appeared many times. This chain uses TRBV27 with TRBJ1-5; 10 bases agree with TRBD1. Germline CDR1 and CDR2: MNHEY and SMNVEV (reference sequence). The CDR3 has 15 residues. J lost 4 bases, V lost 3 bases, and 3 bases had no gene match. The DNA for the CDR3 is TGTGCCAGCAGTTTGGGACAGGGGCCTAATCAGCCCCAGCATTTT. Protein product: CASSLGQGPNQPQHF.

This clonotype was observed a few times. The rearrangement joins TRBV4-3 to TRBJ2-3; D is possibly TRBD2 (6 bases). The V gene lost 0 bases and the J gene lost 2 bases, with 9 bases spanning the gap. The CDR3 is 15 residues long. Germline V lookup: CDR1 LGHNA, CDR2 YSLEER. This CDR3 is CASSQELAVTDTQYF. CDR3 nucleotide sequence: TGCGCCAGCAGCCAAGAGTTAGCGGTCACAGATACGCAGTATTTT.

The chain uses TRBV29-1 and TRBJ2-5, with D unclear. V shed 4 bases and J shed 5 bases, with 8 bases lying between them. The CDR3 extends over 11 amino acids. The germline V gene encodes CDR1 SQVTM and CDR2 ANQGSEA. The CDR3: CSVAVLETQYF. CDR3 in DNA: TGCAGCGTTGCCGTTTTGGAGACCCAGTACTTC. The full variable domain, in which reference TRBV29-1 and TRBJ2-5 provide the parts outside the CDR3, is SAVISQKPSRDICQRGTSLTIQCQVDSQVTMMFWYRQQPGQSLTLIATANQGSEATYESGFVIDKFPISRPNLTFSTLTVSNMSPEDSSIYLCSVAVLETQYFGPGTRLLVL.

This clonotype came up a few times. The V and J genes are TRBV11-2 and TRBJ2-1; 14 bases line up with TRBD2. The ends lost 4 bases at V and 8 bases at J; junction bases unmatched: 10. The germline V gene has CDR1 SGHAT and CDR2 FQNNGV. CDR3 length: 17 residues. CDR3 in DNA: TGTGCCAGCAGCTCCGCACCGACTAGCGGGGGGGCCTATGAGCAGTTCTTC. Its protein is CASSSAPTSGGAYEQFF.